The sequence of this TCR beta chain was determined in a study of cytomegalovirus exposure and HLA in healthy donors. General study findings and limits: In presence/absence analyses, roughly uniform sequencing depth across donors was assumed.

About this clone: The target antigen is unknown.

V lost 0 bases, J lost 5 bases, and 10 bases stayed unmatched. In germline, CDR1 is LGHNA, CDR2 YNFKEQ. CDR3 length: 17 residues. PCR primers comprised 60 Vbeta and 13 Jbeta primers. The protocol was immunoSEQ multiplex PCR, while the TCRdb copy is restricted to in-frame clones and leaves out a portion. The data hold more than 150,000 clones, with 75% to 80% observed a single time. This rearrangement joins TRBV4-2 to TRBJ2-1; the match to TRBD2 covers 7 bases. The origin of this receptor is a woman in her thirties in good health and CMV-seropositive. Sequencing was performed on PBMCs. As DNA, the CDR3 is TGTGCCAGCAGCCAAGACACGGGACTAACCCTTCACAATGAGCAGTTCTTC. This sequence encodes CASSQDTGLTLHNEQFF.